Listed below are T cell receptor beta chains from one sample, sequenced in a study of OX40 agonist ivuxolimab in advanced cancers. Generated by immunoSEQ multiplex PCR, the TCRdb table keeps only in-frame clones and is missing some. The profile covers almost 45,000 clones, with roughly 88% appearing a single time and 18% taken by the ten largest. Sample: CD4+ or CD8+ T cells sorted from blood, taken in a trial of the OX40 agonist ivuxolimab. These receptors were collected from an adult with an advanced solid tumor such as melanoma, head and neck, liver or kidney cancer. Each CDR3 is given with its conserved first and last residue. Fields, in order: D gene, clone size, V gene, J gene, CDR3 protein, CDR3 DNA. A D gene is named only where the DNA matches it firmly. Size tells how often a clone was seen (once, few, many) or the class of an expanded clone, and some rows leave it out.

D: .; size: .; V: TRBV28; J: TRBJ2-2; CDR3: CASSLTRTGELFF; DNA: TGTGCCAGCAGTTTAACCCGGACCGGGGAGCTGTTTTTT
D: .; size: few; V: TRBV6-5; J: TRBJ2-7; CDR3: CASSYPGPGGGEQYF; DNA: TGTGCCAGCAGTTACCCGGGCCCCGGAGGAGGGGAGCAGTACTTC
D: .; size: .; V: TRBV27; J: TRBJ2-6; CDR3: CASRVTGANVLTF; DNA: TGTGCCAGCAGGGTGACTGGGGCCAACGTCCTGACTTTC
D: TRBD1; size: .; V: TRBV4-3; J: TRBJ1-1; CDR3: CASSPSGTGTTEAFF; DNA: TGCGCCAGCAGCCCGAGTGGGACAGGGACCACTGAAGCTTTCTTT
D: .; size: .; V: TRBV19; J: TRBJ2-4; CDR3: CASKAQGGAKNIQYF; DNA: TGTGCCAGTAAGGCACAGGGTGGGGCCAAAAACATTCAGTACTTC
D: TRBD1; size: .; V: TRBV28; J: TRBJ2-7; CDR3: CASSSPSDSGQDYEQYF; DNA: TGTGCCAGCAGTTCCCCCAGTGACAGCGGACAGGACTACGAGCAGTACTTC
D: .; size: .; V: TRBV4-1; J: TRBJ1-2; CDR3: CASSQETLAFSDYGYTF; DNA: TGCGCCAGCAGCCAAGAAACCCTTGCCTTTTCGGACTATGGCTACACCTTC
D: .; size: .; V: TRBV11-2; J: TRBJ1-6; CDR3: CASSLSQEGSPLHF; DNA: TGTGCCAGCAGCTTATCGCAGGAAGGTTCACCCCTCCACTTT
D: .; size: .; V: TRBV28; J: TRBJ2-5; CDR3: CASAFGGRVGETQYF; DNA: TGTGCCAGCGCGTTTGGGGGGCGCGTAGGAGAGACCCAGTACTTC
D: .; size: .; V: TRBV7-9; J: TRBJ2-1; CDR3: CASSFSSSYNEQFF; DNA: TGTGCCAGCAGCTTTAGCAGCTCCTACAATGAGCAGTTCTTC
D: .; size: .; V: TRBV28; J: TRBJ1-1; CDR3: CASSLRVGIGTEAFF; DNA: TGTGCCAGCAGTTTAAGGGTAGGGATCGGCACTGAAGCTTTCTTT
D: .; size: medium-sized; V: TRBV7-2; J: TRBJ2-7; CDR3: CASSLEGREQYF; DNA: TGTGCCAGCAGCTTAGAAGGGAGGGAGCAGTACTTC
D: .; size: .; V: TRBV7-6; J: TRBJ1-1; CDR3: CASSLDGALNTEAFF; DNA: TGTGCCAGCAGCTTAGACGGCGCGCTGAACACTGAAGCTTTCTTT
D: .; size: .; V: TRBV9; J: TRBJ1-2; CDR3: CASSVDLPMDGYTF; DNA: TGTGCCAGCAGCGTAGACCTCCCTATGGATGGCTACACCTTC
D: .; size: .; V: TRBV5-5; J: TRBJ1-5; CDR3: CASSPGGGNQPQHF; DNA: TGTGCCAGCAGCCCCGGGGGGGGTAATCAGCCCCAGCATTTT
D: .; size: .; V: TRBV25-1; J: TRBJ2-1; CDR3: CASSVTEYNEQFF; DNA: TGTGCCAGCAGTGTTACAGAATACAATGAGCAGTTCTTC
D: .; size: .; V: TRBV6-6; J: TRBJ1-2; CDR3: CASSGQNYGYTF; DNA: TGTGCCAGCAGTGGACAGAACTATGGCTACACCTTC
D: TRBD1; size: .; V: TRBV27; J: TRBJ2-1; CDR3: CASSRDSRYNEQFF; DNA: TGTGCCAGCAGCCGGGACAGCAGATACAATGAGCAGTTCTTC
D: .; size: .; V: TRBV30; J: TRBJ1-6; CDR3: CAWSASGGIALHF; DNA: TGTGCCTGGAGTGCATCTGGCGGTATTGCCCTCCACTTT
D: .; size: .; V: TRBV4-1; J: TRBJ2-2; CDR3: CASSHRQNTGELFF; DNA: TGCGCCAGCAGCCACAGACAGAACACCGGGGAGCTGTTTTTT
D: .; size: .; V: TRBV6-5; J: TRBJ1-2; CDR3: CASSTGQIHGYTF; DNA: TGTGCCAGCTCCACTGGCCAGATCCATGGCTACACCTTC
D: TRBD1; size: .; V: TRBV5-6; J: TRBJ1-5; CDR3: CASSTGTGVRNQPQHF; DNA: TGTGCCAGCAGCACCGGGACAGGGGTACGAAATCAGCCCCAGCATTTT
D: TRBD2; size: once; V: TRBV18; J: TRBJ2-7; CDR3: CASSPRDPWRGDSYEQYF; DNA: TGTGCCAGCTCACCGCGCGACCCCTGGCGGGGGGACTCCTACGAGCAGTACTTC
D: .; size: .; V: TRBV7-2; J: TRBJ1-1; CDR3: CASSVKGAFF; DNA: TGTGCCAGCAGTGTAAAAGGAGCTTTCTTT
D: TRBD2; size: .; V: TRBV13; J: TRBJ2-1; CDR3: CASLTSGDNEQFF; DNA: TGTGCCAGTTTGACTAGCGGGGACAATGAGCAGTTCTTC
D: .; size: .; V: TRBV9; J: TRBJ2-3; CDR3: CASSPRGATDTQYF; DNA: TGTGCCAGCAGCCCCAGGGGGGCCACAGATACGCAGTATTTT
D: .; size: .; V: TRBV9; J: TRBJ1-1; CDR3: CASSVGGEMNTEAFF; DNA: TGTGCCAGCAGCGTAGGAGGGGAAATGAACACTGAAGCTTTCTTT
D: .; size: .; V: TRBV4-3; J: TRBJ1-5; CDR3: CASSQDYFSNQPQHF; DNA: TGCGCCAGCAGCCAAGACTATTTTAGCAATCAGCCCCAGCATTTT
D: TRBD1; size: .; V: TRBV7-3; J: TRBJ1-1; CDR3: CASSLDRVNTEAFF; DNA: TGTGCCAGCAGCCTCGACAGGGTGAACACTGAAGCTTTCTTT
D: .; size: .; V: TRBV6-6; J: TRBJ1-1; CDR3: CASSWGAVTEAFF; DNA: TGTGCCAGCAGCTGGGGGGCCGTCACTGAAGCTTTCTTT
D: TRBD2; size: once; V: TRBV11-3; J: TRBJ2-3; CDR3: CASSSGGSTDTQYF; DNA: TGTGCCAGCAGCTCGGGAGGAAGCACAGATACGCAGTATTTT
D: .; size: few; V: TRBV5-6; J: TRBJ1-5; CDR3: CASSSGPLHSNQPQHF; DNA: TGTGCCAGCAGTTCGGGGCCTCTTCATAGCAATCAGCCCCAGCATTTT
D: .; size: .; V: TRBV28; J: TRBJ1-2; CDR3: CASSLTVSGYTF; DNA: TGTGCCAGCAGTTTAACCGTTTCTGGCTACACCTTC
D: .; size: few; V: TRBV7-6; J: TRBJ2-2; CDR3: CASSLVRGTRPGHTGELFF; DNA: TGTGCCAGCAGCTTAGTTAGGGGAACGCGGCCAGGGCACACCGGGGAGCTGTTTTTT
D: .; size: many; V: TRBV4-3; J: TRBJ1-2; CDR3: CASSQDYGGYTF; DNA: TGCGCCAGCAGCCAAGATTACGGTGGCTACACCTTC
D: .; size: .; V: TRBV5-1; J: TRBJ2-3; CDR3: CASSRPGHASSTDTQYF; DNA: TGCGCCAGCAGCCGCCCGGGACACGCTTCTAGCACAGATACGCAGTATTTT
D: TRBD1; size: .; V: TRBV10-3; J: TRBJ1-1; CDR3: CAISERVTGGGLLAEAFF; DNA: TGTGCCATCAGTGAGCGGGTCACAGGGGGGGGCCTATTAGCTGAAGCTTTCTTT
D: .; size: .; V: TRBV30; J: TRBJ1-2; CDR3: CAWSVQSNYGYTF; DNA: TGTGCCTGGAGTGTACAAAGCAACTATGGCTACACCTTC
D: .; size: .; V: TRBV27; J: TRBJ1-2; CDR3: CASSSGARGYTF; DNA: TGTGCCAGCAGTTCTGGGGCGCGGGGCTACACCTTC
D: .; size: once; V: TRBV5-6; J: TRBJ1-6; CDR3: CASTPFGGDSYNSPLHF; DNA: TGTGCCAGCACCCCATTCGGGGGGGACTCCTATAATTCACCCCTCCACTTT
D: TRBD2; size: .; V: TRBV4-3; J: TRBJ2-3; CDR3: CASSQQHSGGGLTDTQYF; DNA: TGCGCCAGCAGCCAACAGCACTCCGGGGGGGGGCTCACAGATACGCAGTATTTT
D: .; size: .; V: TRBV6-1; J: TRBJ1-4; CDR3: CASTPDSFEKLFF; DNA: TGTGCCAGCACCCCCGACAGTTTTGAAAAACTGTTTTTT
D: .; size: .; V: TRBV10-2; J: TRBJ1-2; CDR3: CASSESPARAYGYTF; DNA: TGCGCCAGCAGTGAATCCCCCGCTCGCGCCTATGGCTACACCTTC
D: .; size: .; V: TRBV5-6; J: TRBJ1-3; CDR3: CASSWGTSGNTIYF; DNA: TGTGCCAGCAGCTGGGGTACTTCGGGAAACACCATATATTTT
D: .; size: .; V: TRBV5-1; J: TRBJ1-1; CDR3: CASSFGGNTEAFF; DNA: TGCGCCAGCAGCTTCGGGGGGAACACTGAAGCTTTCTTT
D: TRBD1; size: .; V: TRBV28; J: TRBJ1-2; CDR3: CASSPDRFHGYTF; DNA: TGTGCCAGCAGTCCGGACAGGTTTCATGGCTACACCTTC
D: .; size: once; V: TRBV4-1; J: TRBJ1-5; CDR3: CASSPRGSGAQPQHF; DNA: TGCGCCAGCAGCCCCCGGGGCAGTGGGGCGCAGCCCCAGCATTTT
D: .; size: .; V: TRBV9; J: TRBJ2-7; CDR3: CASSSDGYEQYF; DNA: TGTGCCAGCAGCTCGGACGGGTACGAGCAGTACTTC
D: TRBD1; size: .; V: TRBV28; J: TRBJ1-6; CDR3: CASNPTSDRGSPLHF; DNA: TGTGCCAGCAACCCCACCTCTGACAGGGGTTCACCCCTCCACTTT
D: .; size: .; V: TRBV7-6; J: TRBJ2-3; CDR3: CASSRQRWDTQYF; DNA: TGTGCCAGCAGCCGACAAAGGTGGGATACGCAGTATTTT
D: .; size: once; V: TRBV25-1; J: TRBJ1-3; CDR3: CASSGRGGGNTIYF; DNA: TGTGCCAGCAGTGGCCGGGGGGGCGGAAACACCATATATTTT
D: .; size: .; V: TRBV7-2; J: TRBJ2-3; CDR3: CASSSSGGIGDTQYF; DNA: TGTGCCAGCAGCTCAAGCGGCGGGATAGGAGATACGCAGTATTTT